This is a list of T cell receptor beta chains from one sample in a study of breast tumors, draining lymph nodes, adjacent tissues. TCRdb re-called the multiplex PCR reads with MiXCR, one entry per CDR3 protein. The sample records about 31,000 distinct CDR3 sequences, approximately 63% being singletons. The sequenced material came from breast tumor tissue. All receptors derive from a female donor with breast cancer. Some clones in this sample may be carry-over from other donors' samples. The CDR3 runs from the conserved cysteine through the conserved F or W. Each record gives: clone size, D gene, J gene, V gene, CDR3 DNA, CDR3 protein. D genes are given only for firm matches. Size values are once, few and many counts, or a class for expanded clones, and some rows have none.

clone size: NA; D gene: NA; J gene: TRBJ1-5; V gene: TRBV11-2; CDR3 DNA: TGTGCCAGCGGCCCAGGACAGTTCACTCAGCCCCAGCATTTT; CDR3 protein: CASGPGQFTQPQHF
clone size: NA; D gene: NA; J gene: TRBJ2-7; V gene: TRBV6-1; CDR3 DNA: TGTGCCAGCAGTGAAGCGTATCCACTGCTCGAGCAGTACTTC; CDR3 protein: CASSEAYPLLEQYF
clone size: NA; D gene: TRBD1; J gene: TRBJ1-6; V gene: TRBV6-4; CDR3 DNA: TGTGCCAGCATCGGTCGGACAGGGAGTTCACCCCTCCACTTT; CDR3 protein: CASIGRTGSSPLHF
clone size: NA; D gene: NA; J gene: TRBJ1-6; V gene: TRBV7-6; CDR3 DNA: TGTGCCAGCAGTTATGACCCAGGGGAGAATTCACCCCTCCACTTT; CDR3 protein: CASSYDPGENSPLHF
clone size: NA; D gene: NA; J gene: TRBJ1-5; V gene: TRBV5-1; CDR3 DNA: TGCGCCAGCAGCTTGGACGGGCAGAGCAATCAGCCCCAGCATTTT; CDR3 protein: CASSLDGQSNQPQHF
clone size: NA; D gene: NA; J gene: TRBJ1-2; V gene: TRBV7-9; CDR3 DNA: TGTGCCAGCAGCTTAGGTCGGGACGCCTATGGCTACACCTTC; CDR3 protein: CASSLGRDAYGYTF
clone size: NA; D gene: NA; J gene: TRBJ1-2; V gene: TRBV7-9; CDR3 DNA: TGTGCCAGCAGCTTAGACTACTATGGCTACACCTTC; CDR3 protein: CASSLDYYGYTF
clone size: NA; D gene: NA; J gene: TRBJ1-2; V gene: TRBV20-1; CDR3 DNA: TGCAGTGCCACTAGGGTATATGGCTACACCTTC; CDR3 protein: CSATRVYGYTF
clone size: few; D gene: NA; J gene: TRBJ1-5; V gene: TRBV7-2; CDR3 DNA: TGTGCCAGCAGCCCTTCCTGGGGGGGGTACCAGCCCCAGCATTTT; CDR3 protein: CASSPSWGGYQPQHF
clone size: NA; D gene: NA; J gene: TRBJ2-5; V gene: TRBV20-1; CDR3 DNA: TGCAGTGCCACGCATGGGACCCAGTACTTC; CDR3 protein: CSATHGTQYF
clone size: NA; D gene: TRBD2; J gene: TRBJ2-7; V gene: TRBV5-4; CDR3 DNA: TGTGCCAGCAGCCCCGGGACTACCGGGAGTCCTCCCGCCGAGCAGTACTTC; CDR3 protein: CASSPGTTGSPPAEQYF
clone size: NA; D gene: NA; J gene: TRBJ2-7; V gene: TRBV2; CDR3 DNA: TGTGCCAGCACCCAATTCCGACTGGGAGCCTACGAGCAGTACTTC; CDR3 protein: CASTQFRLGAYEQYF
clone size: few; D gene: TRBD1; J gene: TRBJ1-2; V gene: TRBV6-1; CDR3 DNA: TGTGCCAGCAGTCGAGGGACAGTAGCTAACTATGGCTACGCCTTC; CDR3 protein: CASSRGTVANYGYAF
clone size: many; D gene: TRBD2; J gene: TRBJ2-1; V gene: TRBV7-3; CDR3 DNA: TGTGCCAGCAGCTTAGGGATAGCGGGGTACAATGAGCAGTTCTTC; CDR3 protein: CASSLGIAGYNEQFF
clone size: NA; D gene: NA; J gene: TRBJ2-3; V gene: TRBV19; CDR3 DNA: TGTGCCAGTAGTCCGGACAGCACAGGTACGCAGTATTTT; CDR3 protein: CASSPDSTGTQYF
clone size: NA; D gene: TRBD1; J gene: TRBJ1-2; V gene: TRBV20-1; CDR3 DNA: TGCAGTGCTAGAGGCAGGGGGGGAAGTACCTTC; CDR3 protein: CSARGRGGSTF
clone size: NA; D gene: TRBD1; J gene: TRBJ1-4; V gene: TRBV2; CDR3 DNA: TGTGCCAGCAGTGAAAGCAGGGGGACTAATGAAAAACTGTTTTTT; CDR3 protein: CASSESRGTNEKLFF
clone size: few; D gene: NA; J gene: TRBJ1-2; V gene: TRBV29-1; CDR3 DNA: TGCAGCGTCTCTTCGGAAAAAGGGTCTATCTATGGCTACACCTTC; CDR3 protein: CSVSSEKGSIYGYTF
clone size: NA; D gene: NA; J gene: TRBJ2-6; V gene: TRBV2; CDR3 DNA: TGTGCCAGCAGTGCAAGGTCCGGGGCCAACGTCCTGACTTTC; CDR3 protein: CASSARSGANVLTF
clone size: many; D gene: NA; J gene: TRBJ2-3; V gene: TRBV18; CDR3 DNA: TGTGCCAGCTCAGCTGCAAGCTCTAGCACAGATACGCAGTATTTT; CDR3 protein: CASSAASSSTDTQYF
clone size: medium-sized; D gene: NA; J gene: TRBJ2-2; V gene: TRBV12-5; CDR3 DNA: TGTGCTAGTGGTTTGAACACCGGGGAGCTGTTTTTT; CDR3 protein: CASGLNTGELFF
clone size: NA; D gene: TRBD1; J gene: TRBJ2-7; V gene: TRBV4-3; CDR3 DNA: TGCGCCAGCAGCCACAGGACAGGCACCTACGAGCAGTACTTC; CDR3 protein: CASSHRTGTYEQYF
clone size: many; D gene: TRBD2; J gene: TRBJ2-7; V gene: TRBV6-1; CDR3 DNA: TGTGCCAGCGGGGAGGGGCCTTTCGGATACTCCTACGAGCAGTACTTC; CDR3 protein: CASGEGPFGYSYEQYF
clone size: NA; D gene: NA; J gene: TRBJ2-1; V gene: TRBV12-3/TRBV12-4; CDR3 DNA: TGTGCCAGCAGTTTAAATCCAGAGGAGCAGTTCTTC; CDR3 protein: CASSLNPEEQFF
clone size: many; D gene: TRBD1; J gene: TRBJ2-7; V gene: TRBV19; CDR3 DNA: TGTGCCAGTAGTATAGGGACAGGCGGTGCCTACGAGCAGTACTTC; CDR3 protein: CASSIGTGGAYEQYF
clone size: NA; D gene: NA; J gene: TRBJ1-5; V gene: TRBV3-1; CDR3 DNA: TGTGCCAGCAGCCAAAATAGCAATCAGCCCCAGCATTTT; CDR3 protein: CASSQNSNQPQHF
clone size: NA; D gene: NA; J gene: TRBJ2-7; V gene: TRBV20-1; CDR3 DNA: TGCAGTGCTAGCGGGGACTCCTACGAGCAGTACTTC; CDR3 protein: CSASGDSYEQYF
clone size: once; D gene: TRBD2; J gene: TRBJ2-5; V gene: TRBV20-1; CDR3 DNA: TGCAGTGCTAGAAGAGAATTCGGGACTAGCGGGAGTACCCAGTACTTC; CDR3 protein: CSARREFGTSGSTQYF
clone size: NA; D gene: NA; J gene: TRBJ2-7; V gene: TRBV10-2; CDR3 DNA: TGCGCCAGCAGTGACCCAGGAACCTACGAGCAGTACTTC; CDR3 protein: CASSDPGTYEQYF
clone size: NA; D gene: NA; J gene: TRBJ2-3; V gene: TRBV14; CDR3 DNA: TGTGCCAGCAGTGTCCGGGATACGCAGTATTTT; CDR3 protein: CASSVRDTQYF
clone size: many; D gene: TRBD1; J gene: TRBJ1-2; V gene: TRBV11-2; CDR3 DNA: TGTGCCAGCAGCTTAGGGACAGGGGATGGCTACACCTTC; CDR3 protein: CASSLGTGDGYTF
clone size: NA; D gene: TRBD2; J gene: TRBJ2-3; V gene: TRBV5-1; CDR3 DNA: TGCGCCAGCAGCTTGGAATTTCGGCTAGCGGGGGCCAGAGATACGCAGTATTTT; CDR3 protein: CASSLEFRLAGARDTQYF
clone size: NA; D gene: TRBD2; J gene: TRBJ2-3; V gene: TRBV20-1; CDR3 DNA: TGCAGTGCTAGGGGGACTAGCGGCAGATCGGCAGATACGCAGTATTTT; CDR3 protein: CSARGTSGRSADTQYF
clone size: medium-sized; D gene: TRBD1; J gene: TRBJ2-7; V gene: TRBV7-9; CDR3 DNA: TGTGCCAGCAGCTTGAGTGGGACAGGAAGCGAGCAGTACTTC; CDR3 protein: CASSLSGTGSEQYF
clone size: few; D gene: TRBD1; J gene: TRBJ2-7; V gene: TRBV7-9; CDR3 DNA: TGTGCCAGCAGCTCGAGGACAGGGGGCAACGTATACGAGCAGTACTTC; CDR3 protein: CASSSRTGGNVYEQYF
clone size: NA; D gene: NA; J gene: TRBJ1-3; V gene: TRBV7-2; CDR3 DNA: TGTGCCAGCAGCCCACTGGGCAGGGTAGGAAACACCATATATTTT; CDR3 protein: CASSPLGRVGNTIYF
clone size: NA; D gene: NA; J gene: TRBJ1-2; V gene: TRBV11-1; CDR3 DNA: TGCGCCAGCAGCTCCGGAGCCGCACAGAGGGCCGGGGGCTACACCTTC; CDR3 protein: CASSSGAAQRAGGYTF
clone size: NA; D gene: TRBD1; J gene: TRBJ2-1; V gene: TRBV24-1; CDR3 DNA: TGTGCCACCAGTGATTTTAGGGGACAGTCCTACAATGAGCAGTTCTTC; CDR3 protein: CATSDFRGQSYNEQFF
clone size: many; D gene: TRBD1; J gene: TRBJ1-4; V gene: TRBV6-1; CDR3 DNA: TGTGCCAGCAGGACAGGGGGTTCGGGGGAAAAACTGTTTTTT; CDR3 protein: CASRTGGSGEKLFF
clone size: NA; D gene: TRBD2; J gene: TRBJ2-7; V gene: TRBV13; CDR3 DNA: TGTGCCAGCAGCCCGCGCTTAGCGGGAGGTGTCTACGAGCAGTACTTC; CDR3 protein: CASSPRLAGGVYEQYF
clone size: NA; D gene: NA; J gene: TRBJ2-7; V gene: TRBV20-1; CDR3 DNA: TGCAGTGCATCGGACGGAAGCTACGAGCAGTACTTC; CDR3 protein: CSASDGSYEQYF
clone size: medium-sized; D gene: TRBD2; J gene: TRBJ2-5; V gene: TRBV6-1; CDR3 DNA: TGTGCCAGCAGTGAAAGGGGGACTAGCGGGGAGACCCAGTACTTC; CDR3 protein: CASSERGTSGETQYF
clone size: many; D gene: NA; J gene: TRBJ1-5; V gene: TRBV19; CDR3 DNA: TGTGCCAGTAGTATAAGCGCCCCAGCCAATCAGCCCCAGCATTTT; CDR3 protein: CASSISAPANQPQHF
clone size: few; D gene: NA; J gene: TRBJ1-5; V gene: TRBV20-1; CDR3 DNA: TGCAGTGCTAGAACGGGAGTTAGCAATCAGCCCCAGCATTTT; CDR3 protein: CSARTGVSNQPQHF
clone size: NA; D gene: NA; J gene: TRBJ1-2; V gene: TRBV12-3/TRBV12-4; CDR3 DNA: TGTGCCAGCAGTTTAGGGGAGCTTATCTATGGCTACACCTTC; CDR3 protein: CASSLGELIYGYTF
clone size: NA; D gene: NA; J gene: TRBJ2-3; V gene: TRBV20-1; CDR3 DNA: TGCAGTGCTAGGATAGAGAACAATGAGCAGTATTTT; CDR3 protein: CSARIENNEQYF
clone size: NA; D gene: NA; J gene: TRBJ1-4; V gene: TRBV9; CDR3 DNA: TGTGCCAGCAGCTCCAGAGGGGGTTCTAATGAAAAACTGTTTTTT; CDR3 protein: CASSSRGGSNEKLFF
clone size: medium-sized; D gene: TRBD2; J gene: TRBJ2-1; V gene: TRBV24-1; CDR3 DNA: TGTGCCACCAGTGGGCAGCGGGAGGGTTTCGGTGAGCAGTTCTTC; CDR3 protein: CATSGQREGFGEQFF
clone size: NA; D gene: NA; J gene: TRBJ2-3; V gene: TRBV7-9; CDR3 DNA: TGTGCCAGCAGCTTGATGGGGGACACAGATACGCAGTATTTT; CDR3 protein: CASSLMGDTDTQYF
clone size: NA; D gene: TRBD1; J gene: TRBJ1-5; V gene: TRBV5-5; CDR3 DNA: TGTGCCAGCAGCGGGGGACAGGTGAACCAGCCCCAGCATTTT; CDR3 protein: CASSGGQVNQPQHF